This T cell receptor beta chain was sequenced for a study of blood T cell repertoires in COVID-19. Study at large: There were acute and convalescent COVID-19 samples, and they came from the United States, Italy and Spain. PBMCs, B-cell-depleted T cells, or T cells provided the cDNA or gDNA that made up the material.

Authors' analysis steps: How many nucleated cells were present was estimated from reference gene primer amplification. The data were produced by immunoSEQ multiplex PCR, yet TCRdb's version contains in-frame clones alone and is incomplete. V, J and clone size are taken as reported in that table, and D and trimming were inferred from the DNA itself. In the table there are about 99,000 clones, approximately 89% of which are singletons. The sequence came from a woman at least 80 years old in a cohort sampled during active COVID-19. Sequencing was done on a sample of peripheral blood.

CDR3 coding DNA: TGTGCCAGCAGTTCCACCCAGGACAATGAGCAGTTCTTC. Translating it yields CASSSTQDNEQFF. The chain uses TRBV6-5 and TRBJ2-1; no definite D call. CDR3 length: 13 amino acids. Looked up from germline, CDR1 is MNHEY and CDR2 is SVGAGI. V lost 4 bases to trimming and J lost 5 bases, with 9 bases between them.